This passage covers 30 T cell receptor beta chains from one sample sequenced in a study of T cell clonality in common variable immunodeficiency. Sequencing was performed with immunoSEQ multiplex PCR; in TCRdb, only in-frame clones are kept and a portion is missing. The sample contains around 29,000 clones, none of them singletons. Source material: peripheral blood mononuclear cells. The source of these receptors is a person between 18 and 75 years old in good health.

This clone has a count of ten or more. The CDR3 bases that were read are TGCAGCGTTTCACACCAGTCCTACGAG. Protein: CSVSHQSYE. The full-length CDR3 reads as CSVSHQSYEQYF. The chain links TRBV29-1 to TRBJ2-7; D unresolved. Sequencing ends 3 residues short of the CDR3 end; the germline J gene provides the rest. The CDR3 contains 12 residues. Germline-derived CDR1 and CDR2 are SQVTM and ANQGSEA. V lost 5 bases and J lost 1, with 9 bases in between.

Ten or more counts support this clone. The read ends 3 residues before the CDR3 terminus; that terminus is restored from the germline J gene. V usage is TRBV7-9 and J usage is TRBJ2-1, with 8 bases matching TRBD2. Germline lookup yields CDR1 SEHNR and CDR2 FQNEAQ (reference sequence). The V segment lost 8 bases and the J segment 0 bases; nucleotides outside the gene matches: 6. CDR3 length: 15 amino acids. The CDR3 DNA, read in part, is TGTGCCAGCGAGGTGCGGGAGGACTCCTACAATGAG. Amino acids: CASEVREDSYNE. The whole CDR3 sequence is CASEVREDSYNEQFF. Full variable domain (rest looked up from reference TRBV7-9 and TRBJ2-1): DTGVSQNPRHKITKRGQNVTFRCDPISEHNRLYWYRQTLGQGPEFLTYFQNEAQLEKSRLLSDRFSAERPKGSFSTLEIQRTEQGDSAMYLCASEVREDSYNEQFFGPGTRLTVL.

This clone has ten or more counts. The CDR3 extends 3 residues past the end of the read, so its final part is completed from the germline J gene. The chain uses TRBV5-1 and TRBJ1-2, with D possibly TRBD1 on 6 matching bases. This CDR3 is 13 amino acids long. Germline CDR1 is SGHRS and CDR2 is YFSETQ. Trimming stripped 0 bases from V and 7 bases from J, with 10 bases between. CDR3 amino acids: CASSLEGDGGYTF. The DNA read from the CDR3 is TGCGCCAGCAGCTTGGAGGGGGACGGTGGC. The whole variable domain, remainder taken from reference TRBV5-1 and TRBJ1-2, is KAGVTQTPRYLIKTRGQQVTLSCSPISGHRSVSWYQQTPGQGLQFLFEYFSETQRNKGNFPGRFSGRQFSNSRSEMNVSTLELGDSALYLCASSLEGDGGYTFGSGTRLTVV.

This clone showed up just a few times. The read halts 3 residues ahead of the CDR3 end, with the missing end drawn from the germline J gene. The V call is TRBV19, the J call TRBJ2-3, with 12 bases aligning to TRBD2. The junction had 12 bases not matched to a gene; V was cut back by 2 bases and J by 3 bases. CDR1 and CDR2 from the germline V gene are LNHDA and SQIVND (reference sequence). CDR3 length: 19 amino acids. Incomplete CDR3 DNA: TGTGCCAGTAGTATACGGGGATCGACTAGCGGGAGTGGTACAGATACG. Residues: CASSIRGSTSGSGTDT. The CDR3 reads in full as CASSIRGSTSGSGTDTQYF.

This clone was detected ten times or more. The sequenced part of the CDR3 DNA is TGTGCCAGCAGTGTTGACAGAGTGGAAACCCAGCCC. This sequence encodes CASSVDRVETQP. The entire CDR3 sequence reads CASSVDRVETQPQHF. The chain employs TRBV6-1 and TRBJ1-5; TRBD1 is a possible D gene (5 bases). The sequence runs out 3 residues before the end of the CDR3; the remainder is reconstructed from the germline J gene. Germline assignment: CDR1 MNHNS and CDR2 SASEGT. The CDR3 consists of 15 residues. V lost 4 bases and J lost 7, with 17 bases in between.

There are many counts of this clone. The read ends 3 residues before the CDR3 terminus; that terminus is restored from the germline J gene. This chain uses TRBV11-2 with TRBJ2-3; a possible D gene is TRBD2 (6 bases). The CDR3 extends over 14 amino acids. V was trimmed by 5 bases and J by 3 bases, leaving 12 bases between them. The germline gives CDR1 SGHAT, CDR2 FQNNGV. CDR3 DNA (partial): TGTGCCAGCAGCCGGCTAGCGCTAACAGATACG. Translated, it gives CASSRLALTDT. The entire CDR3 is CASSRLALTDTQYF.

With regard to this clone: The CDR3 end lies 3 residues beyond the end of the read and is filled in from the germline J gene. J is TRBJ2-5 and V is TRBV18; 13 positions match TRBD2. Unmatched junction bases numbered 4, after V lost 6 bases and J lost 3 bases. Germline V CDR1 and CDR2: KGHSH, LQKENI. The CDR3 covers 15 residues. CDR3 DNA, as far as it was read: TGTGCCAGCTCTCCTGGACTAGCGGGAGAAGAGACC. Translated: CASSPGLAGEET. The whole CDR3 is CASSPGLAGEETQYF.

In this sample, this clone turned up many times. The sequenced fragment ends 3 residues before the CDR3 boundary, so the rest is inferred from the germline J gene. The genes are TRBV6-4 and TRBJ2-6, with 9 nucleotides matching TRBD1. CDR1 and CDR2 from the germline V gene are MRHNA and SNTAGT. V dropped 2 bases and J dropped 4; count of bases not matched to a gene: 9. The CDR3 runs to 18 residues. The covered CDR3 bases are TGTGCCAGCAGTGACCGACAACAGGGGGCGCCAGGGGCCAACGTC. This codes for CASSDRQQGAPGANV. The full CDR3 protein is CASSDRQQGAPGANVLTF.

This clone was found a few times. The missing CDR3 end, 3 residues past where the read stops, is filled in from the germline J gene. The chain recombines TRBV2 with TRBJ2-4; D is undetermined. V dropped 2 bases and J dropped 4 bases, with 12 bases sitting between them. The CDR3 consists of 15 residues. CDR1 and CDR2 from the germline V gene are SNHLY and FYNNEI. CDR3 in amino acids: CASSEILSPKNIQYF. The CDR3 DNA, read in part, is TGTGCCAGCAGTGAAATCCTCTCCCCGAAAAACATT.

In this sample, this clone turned up a few times. The CDR3 goes on 3 residues after the read ends, and that part is filled in from the germline J gene. This chain joins TRBV11-2 and TRBJ2-7; 8 nucleotides match TRBD2. CDR3 length equals 14 residues. The V segment lost 4 bases and the J segment 2 bases; nucleotides outside the gene matches: 4. Germline assignment: CDR1 SGHAT and CDR2 FQNNGV. CDR3 protein: CASSYGGGPYEQYF. CDR3 DNA, as far as it was read: TGTGCCAGCAGCTACGGGGGGGGACCCTACGAG. Variable domain in full (rest from reference TRBV11-2 and TRBJ2-7): EAGVAQSPRYKIIEKRQSVAFWCNPISGHATLYWYQQILGQGPKLLIQFQNNGVVDDSQLPKDRFSAERLKGVDSTLKIQPAKLEDSAVYLCASSYGGGPYEQYFGPGTRLTVT.

This clone was recorded a few times. The CDR3 goes on 3 residues after the read ends, and that part is filled in from the germline J gene. The chain uses TRBV19 and TRBJ2-7, with a weak D call TRBD2 (6 bases). This CDR3 region has 15 residues. Trimming took 5 bases from V and 0 from J, leaving 14 bases between them. From germline, CDR1 is LNHDA and CDR2 SQIVND (reference sequence). The sequenced part of the CDR3 DNA is TGTGCCAGTAGTTCAAGGGACTCGTACTCCTACGAG. Residues: CASSSRDSYSYE. The full CDR3 protein is CASSSRDSYSYEQYF.

This clone was found many times. Sequencing ends 3 residues short of the CDR3 end; the germline J gene provides the rest. V and J are TRBV7-8 and TRBJ1-4, with D maybe TRBD1 (5 bases). This CDR3 is 17 amino acids long. Between the trimmed V and J ends, which lost 1 base and 0 bases, there was a span of 12 bases. Germline loops: CDR1 SGHVS, CDR2 FQNEAQ. The sequenced CDR3 bases are TGTGCCAGCAGCTTAGTCGTCAGGGTGACAACTAATGAAAAA. Encoded protein: CASSLVVRVTTNEK. The CDR3 in full is CASSLVVRVTTNEKLFF.

This clone was counted ten times or more. The sequenced fragment ends 3 residues before the CDR3 boundary, so the rest is inferred from the germline J gene. The rearrangement joins TRBV7-3 to TRBJ2-3, with 13 bases aligning to TRBD2. This CDR3 comprises 16 residues. The germline CDR1 and CDR2 sequences are SGHTA and FQGTGA. Losses at the gene ends were 2 bases for V and 1 base for J; bases not matched to a gene: 0. The DNA read from the CDR3 is TGTGCCAGCAGCTTAGGACTAGCGGGGGGCACAGATACG. Translating it yields CASSLGLAGGTDT. In full, the CDR3 reads CASSLGLAGGTDTQYF.

This clone was recorded many times. CDR3 DNA (partial): TGCAGTGCTGTCCCATCAACTGGTGTTGGTGAG. Translated, it gives CSAVPSTGVGE. The entire CDR3 protein reads CSAVPSTGVGEQFF. This sequence joins TRBV20-1 and TRBJ2-1, with no clear D. The read is 3 residues too short to cover the CDR3 end, so that end is filled in from the germline J gene. V dropped 5 bases and J dropped 9 bases, with 20 bases sitting between them. Germline CDR1 and CDR2: DFQATT and SNEGSKA (reference sequence). This CDR3 region has 14 residues.

This clone was recorded many times. Read data end 3 residues before the CDR3 end; the end is taken from the germline J gene. The chain employs TRBV5-1 and TRBJ2-2; TRBD1 agrees at 7 bases. The CDR3 has 15 residues. Germline V gene data show CDR1 as SGHRS and CDR2 as YFSETQ. The V segment lost 1 base and the J segment 3 bases; nucleotides outside the gene matches: 3. CDR3 DNA, as far as it was read: TGCGCCAGCAGCTTGTTGGGACAGCACACCGGGGAG. Translating gives CASSLLGQHTGE. The whole CDR3 sequence is CASSLLGQHTGELFF.

For this clone: Read sequence stops 3 residues before the CDR3 end, and the germline J gene provides the missing end. Different DNA sequences within this sample yield the same CDR3. V gene TRBV19 combines with J gene TRBJ1-1, with 10 positions matching TRBD1. With 5 bases clipped from V and 5 bases from J, the junction kept 11 bases outside the gene matches. The CDR3 has 16 amino acids. Germline V CDR1 and CDR2: LNHDA, SQIVND (reference sequence). CDR3 sequence: CASSDFTGTGETEAFF. CDR3 DNA (partial): TGTGCCAGTAGTGATTTCACCGGGACAGGGGAAACTGAA.

This clone was counted many times. The observed sequence ends 3 residues before the CDR3 terminus, with the missing tail filled in from the germline J gene. The chain is built from TRBV19 and TRBJ2-3, with D tentatively TRBD1 (5 bases). The CDR3 runs to 13 residues. V lost 6 bases, J lost 2 bases, and 9 bases lay in between. Germline V gene sequence: CDR1 LNHDA, CDR2 SQIVND (reference sequence). The CDR3 reads CASSVRDTDTQYF. Partial CDR3 DNA: TGTGCCAGTAGCGTCAGGGACACAGATACG.

This clone was recorded many times. The read falls 3 residues short of the CDR3 end, and the missing part is taken from the germline J gene. The V call is TRBV6-4, the J call TRBJ2-3; 8 bases are shared with TRBD2. Germline CDR1 and CDR2: MRHNA and SNTAGT. This CDR3 is built from 16 residues. The DNA read from the CDR3 is TGTGCCAGCTCCCCCGGTCTAGCGGGCCCCCGCGGCACG. Translated: CASSPGLAGPRGT. The whole CDR3 region reads CASSPGLAGPRGTQYF.

This clone was seen repeatedly, ten times or more. The CDR3 spells CASSYSISTLAGDEQFF. CDR3 DNA, as far as it was read: TGTGCCAGCAGTTACTCGATTTCGACACTAGCGGGGGATGAG. This chain joins TRBV6-2 or TRBV6-3 and TRBJ2-1, with TRBD2 matching 11 bases. The missing CDR3 end, 3 residues past where the read stops, is filled in from the germline J gene. Germline V lookup: CDR1 MNHEY, CDR2 SVGEGT. The junction had 9 bases not matched to a gene; V was cut back by 0 bases and J by 8 bases. The CDR3 extends over 17 amino acids.

This clone has a count of ten or more. Coverage ceases 3 residues before the CDR3 finishes, and the germline J gene fills in the end. The chain is built from TRBV30 and TRBJ1-2; TRBD1 matches at 7 bases. The ends lost 4 bases at V and 0 bases at J; junction bases unmatched: 5. Germline CDR1 GTSNPN, CDR2 SVGIG (reference sequence). CDR3 length equals 14 residues. CDR3 DNA (partial): TGTGCCTGGATCTCCGGGACAGCTAACTATGGC. Encoded protein: CAWISGTANYG. The CDR3 in full is CAWISGTANYGYTF.

The table lists this clone with a few counts. The observed sequence ends 3 residues before the CDR3 terminus, with the missing tail filled in from the germline J gene. V and J are TRBV5-1 and TRBJ2-1; tentatively, D is TRBD2 (5 bases). CDR3 length equals 14 residues. Germline V CDR1 and CDR2: SGHRS, YFSETQ. Trimming shortened V by 6 bases and J by 5 bases, and 15 bases separated the two germline ends. The CDR3 region is CASTRQRTDNEQFF. The part of the CDR3 DNA that was read is TGCGCCAGCACCCGCCAGAGGACTGACAATGAG. Full variable domain (outside the CDR3, taken from reference TRBV5-1 and TRBJ2-1): KAGVTQTPRYLIKTRGQQVTLSCSPISGHRSVSWYQQTPGQGLQFLFEYFSETQRNKGNFPGRFSGRQFSNSRSEMNVSTLELGDSALYLCASTRQRTDNEQFFGPGTRLTVL.

For this clone: The CDR3 extends 3 residues past the end of the read, so its final part is completed from the germline J gene. V is TRBV18 and J is TRBJ2-7; possibly TRBD1 for D (5 bases). CDR1 KGHSH and CDR2 LQKENI come from the germline V gene. The CDR3 sequence is 15 residues long. Trimming cost V 3 bases and J 0 bases, with 12 bases left between them. This CDR3 is CASSPSQASSYEQYF. CDR3 DNA (partial): TGTGCCAGCTCACCTTCACAGGCGAGCTCCTACGAG.

This clone turned up a few times. Coverage ceases 3 residues before the CDR3 finishes, and the germline J gene fills in the end. The V gene is TRBV2, the J gene TRBJ2-2, with a possible D match to TRBD1 (6 bases). The CDR3 totals 16 residues. From germline, CDR1 is SNHLY and CDR2 FYNNEI. V lost 3 bases to trimming and J lost 3 bases, with 14 bases between them. This CDR3 is CASSDPRDTYTGELFF. The sequenced part of the CDR3 DNA is TGTGCCAGCAGTGATCCCCGGGACACCTACACCGGGGAG.

Only a few counts were recorded for this clone. The read terminates 3 residues before the CDR3 end, so the remaining end is supplied by the germline J gene. This chain joins TRBV7-2 and TRBJ1-6; TRBD1 matches at 7 bases. V lost 2 bases and J lost 7; bases outside the gene matches: 5. Looked up from germline, CDR1 is SGHTA and CDR2 is FQGNSA. The CDR3 is 15 amino acids. The CDR3 sequence is CASSLSGTVNSPLHF. Incomplete CDR3 DNA: TGTGCCAGCAGCTTATCGGGGACAGTGAATTCACCC. The full variable domain, completed using reference TRBV7-2 and TRBJ1-6, is GAGVSQSPSNKVTEKGKDVELRCDPISGHTALYWYRQSLGQGLEFLIYFQGNSAPDKSGLPSDRFSAERTGGSVSTLTIQRTQQEDSAVYLCASSLSGTVNSPLHFGNGTRLTVT.

This clone has just a few counts. The CDR3 end lies 3 residues beyond the end of the read and is filled in from the germline J gene. V gene TRBV19 combines with J gene TRBJ2-2, with TRBD1 identical over 9 bases. V shed 9 bases, J shed 6 bases, and the junction held 11 bases outside the gene matches. The CDR3 is made up of 15 amino acids. Per the germline V gene, CDR1 is LNHDA and CDR2 is SQIVND (reference sequence). The sequenced part of the CDR3 DNA is TGTGCCAGCGCCGGGGCGGGACAGGGAGCCGGGGAG. The encoded protein is CASAGAGQGAGE. In full, the CDR3 reads CASAGAGQGAGELFF. Together with reference TRBV19 and TRBJ2-2, the CDR3 gives the full variable domain: DGGITQSPKYLFRKEGQNVTLSCEQNLNHDAMYWYRQDPGQGLRLIYYSQIVNDFQKGDIAEGYSVSREKKESFPLTVTSAQKNPTAFYLCASAGAGQGAGELFFGEGSRLTVL.

This clone occurred many times. The CDR3 goes on 3 residues after the read ends, and that part is filled in from the germline J gene. The gene calls are TRBV5-6 and TRBJ1-4, with D perhaps TRBD1 (5 bases). The germline V and J ends were trimmed by 0 bases and 8 bases, with 11 bases remaining between them. The CDR3 is made up of 14 amino acids. Germline CDR1 and CDR2: SGHDT and YYEEEE. The sequenced CDR3 bases are TGTGCCAGCAGCTTGGGTAGGGGCTACGAAAAA. Its protein is CASSLGRGYEK. Given in full, the CDR3 is CASSLGRGYEKLFF. The whole variable domain, remainder taken from reference TRBV5-6 and TRBJ1-4, is DAGVTQSPTHLIKTRGQQVTLRCSPKSGHDTVSWYQQALGQGPQFIFQYYEEEERQRGNFPDRFSGHQFPNYSSELNVNALLLGDSALYLCASSLGRGYEKLFFGSGTQLSVL.

This clone was detected many times. The CDR3 end lies 3 residues beyond the end of the read and is filled in from the germline J gene. V is TRBV12-5 and J is TRBJ1-5; no reliable D call. V was clipped by 0 bases and J by 5 bases, with 8 bases between them. The CDR3 has 14 amino acids. Germline V gene sequence: CDR1 LGHNT, CDR2 FRNRAP. The CDR3 here is CASGLVAPYQPQHF. CDR3 DNA, as far as it was read: TGTGCTAGTGGTTTGGTAGCACCTTATCAGCCC. Supplemented by reference TRBV12-5 and TRBJ1-5, the full variable domain reads DARVTQTPRHKVTEMGQEVTMRCQPILGHNTVFWYRQTMMQGLELLAYFRNRAPLDDSGMPKDRFSAEMPDATLATLKIQPSEPRDSAVYFCASGLVAPYQPQHFGDGTRLSIL.

This clone was recorded at least ten times. The read stops 3 residues short of the end of the CDR3; the missing end is completed from the germline J gene. The V and J genes are TRBV5-6 and TRBJ2-3; D is uncertain. Germline V gene data show CDR1 as SGHDT and CDR2 as YYEEEE. The CDR3 has 12 amino acids. Trimming shortened V by 4 bases and J by 3 bases, and 6 bases separated the two germline ends. This CDR3 is CASSDGTDTQYF. The CDR3 bases that were read are TGTGCCAGCAGCGACGGGACAGATACG.

This clone was found a few times. The read gets to within 3 residues of the CDR3 end, and the germline J gene fills in the rest. Other DNA sequences within the sample encode an identical CDR3. The chain joins TRBV19 to TRBJ2-7; D perhaps matches TRBD1 (5 bases). CDR1 and CDR2 from the germline V gene are LNHDA and SQIVND (reference sequence). The CDR3 loop spans 14 amino acids. The V and J ends lost 4 bases and 2 bases respectively, with 12 bases between them. This CDR3 is CASSTSTEPYEQYF. The DNA read from the CDR3 is TGTGCCAGTAGTACTTCGACAGAGCCCTACGAG.

Concerning this clone itself: Coverage ceases 3 residues before the CDR3 finishes, and the germline J gene fills in the end. This chain links TRBV7-9 with TRBJ2-2; D is possibly TRBD1 (5 bases). This CDR3 has 14 amino acids. CDR1 SEHNR and CDR2 FQNEAQ come from the germline V gene (reference sequence). The CDR3 DNA, read in part, is TGTGCCAGCAGCCAGAACCAGGGCCAGGAAAAG. It yields the protein CASSQNQGQEK. The full CDR3 reads CASSQNQGQEKLFF.